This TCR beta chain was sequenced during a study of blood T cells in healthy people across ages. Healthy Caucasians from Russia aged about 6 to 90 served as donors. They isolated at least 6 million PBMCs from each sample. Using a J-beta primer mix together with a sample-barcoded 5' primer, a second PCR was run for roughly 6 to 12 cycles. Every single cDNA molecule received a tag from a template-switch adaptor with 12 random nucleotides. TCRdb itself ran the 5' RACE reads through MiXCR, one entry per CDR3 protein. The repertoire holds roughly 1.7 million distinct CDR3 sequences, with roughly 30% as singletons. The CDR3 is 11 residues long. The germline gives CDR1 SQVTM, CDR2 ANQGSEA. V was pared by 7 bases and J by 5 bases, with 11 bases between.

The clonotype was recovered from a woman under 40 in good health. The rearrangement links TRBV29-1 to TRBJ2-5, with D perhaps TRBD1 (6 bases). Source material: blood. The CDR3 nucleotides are TGCAGCGCAATACAGGGCGAGACCCAGTACTTC. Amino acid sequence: CSAIQGETQYF.